Below, 20 T cell receptor beta chains from the same sample are listed, as sequenced in a study of cytomegalovirus exposure and HLA in healthy donors. Primers included in the PCR were 60 Vbeta and 13 Jbeta primers. The data were produced by immunoSEQ multiplex PCR, yet TCRdb's version contains in-frame clones alone and is incomplete. The sample has about 250,000 clones, around 90% seen once. The sample consisted of PBMCs. The source of these receptors is a girl aged 2 to 10 in good health and CMV-seronegative.

The chain has TRBV30 and TRBJ2-5, with TRBD1 matching 7 bases. J gave up 1 base and V 1 base, and 6 bases lay outside the gene matches. Germline V lookup: CDR1 GTSNPN, CDR2 SVGIG (reference sequence). This CDR3 spans 15 amino acids. CDR3 DNA: TGTGCCTGGAGTGCGGGACAGTCCACCCAAGAGACCCAGTACTTC. It encodes CAWSAGQSTQETQYF.

The genes are TRBV10-3 and TRBJ1-2; TRBD1 agrees at 8 bases. From germline, CDR1 is ENHRY and CDR2 SYGVKD. J was trimmed by 2 bases and V by 9 bases; bases with no gene match: 5. This CDR3 is 13 amino acids long. The CDR3 region has the DNA TGTGCCATTCGGACAGGGACAAACTATGGCTACACCTTC. This sequence encodes CAIRTGTNYGYTF.

The J gene is TRBJ2-6, the V gene TRBV5-1; 7 nucleotides agree with TRBD1. The V gene end was trimmed by 2 bases and the J gene end by 2 bases; junction bases not matched to a gene: 1. This CDR3 is 15 amino acids long. Per germline, CDR1 SGHRS and CDR2 YFSETQ. This chain's CDR3 is CASSFTGAGANVLTF. The CDR3 coding sequence is TGCGCCAGCAGCTTTACAGGGGCTGGGGCCAACGTCCTGACTTTC.

The chain couples TRBV4-1 to TRBJ2-5, with TRBD2 matching 10 bases. Per germline, CDR1 MGHRA and CDR2 YSYEKL. Germline trimming cut 0 bases from V and 3 bases from J; bases unmatched to any gene: 4. The CDR3 has 16 residues. The CDR3: CASSQDPGLAEETQYF. In DNA form, the CDR3 reads TGCGCCAGCAGCCAAGATCCCGGACTAGCGGAAGAGACCCAGTACTTC.

The genes are TRBV12-5 and TRBJ2-7; the match to TRBD1 covers 11 bases. Germline CDR1 is LGHNT and CDR2 is FRNRAP. V lost 1 base and J lost 4; bases outside the gene matches: 6. This CDR3 comprises 16 residues. The CDR3 here is CASGLASGTGGYEQYF. The CDR3 DNA reads as TGTGCTAGTGGTTTGGCTTCCGGGACAGGGGGATACGAGCAGTACTTC.

This chain uses TRBV28 with TRBJ2-6; D perhaps matches TRBD2 (6 bases). Trimming cost V 3 bases and J 0 bases, with 9 bases left between them. The CDR3 is 16 residues long. CDR1 is MDHEN, CDR2 SYDVKM, per germline. The CDR3 spells CASSLRGLSGANVLTF. CDR3 in DNA: TGTGCCAGCAGTTTGCGGGGCCTCTCTGGGGCCAACGTCCTGACTTTC.

The rearrangement links TRBV5-1 to TRBJ1-4, with unresolved D. CDR1 and CDR2 from the germline V gene are SGHRS and YFSETQ. V lost 0 bases and J 6 bases, leaving 15 bases between the germline ends. The CDR3 contains 16 residues. This chain's CDR3 is CASSLARGGRDEKLFF. In DNA form, the CDR3 reads TGCGCCAGCAGCTTGGCCCGTGGTGGCCGTGATGAAAAACTGTTTTTT. The entire variable domain, with the rest obtained from reference TRBV5-1 and TRBJ1-4, is as follows: KAGVTQTPRYLIKTRGQQVTLSCSPISGHRSVSWYQQTPGQGLQFLFEYFSETQRNKGNFPGRFSGRQFSNSRSEMNVSTLELGDSALYLCASSLARGGRDEKLFFGSGTQLSVL.

This sequence joins TRBV6-5 and TRBJ1-2; no clear D gene. The germline V gene encodes CDR1 MNHEY and CDR2 SVGAGI. This CDR3 has 11 residues. Trimming shortened V by 10 bases and J by 6 bases, and 12 bases separated the two germline ends. The DNA for the CDR3 is TGTGCCACCTGGGCCGGGGATGGCTACACCTTC. It codes for CATWAGDGYTF.

This sequence joins TRBV27 and TRBJ2-7; 9 nucleotides align to TRBD2. The trim removed 6 bases at V and 3 bases at J, leaving 6 bases unmatched. This CDR3 contains 14 residues. Germline CDR1 MNHEY, CDR2 SMNVEV (reference sequence). In DNA form, the CDR3 reads TGTGCCAGCAGCGTGCTAGCGGGATTCTACGAGCAGTACTTC. This translates into CASSVLAGFYEQYF.

This clone showed up just once. The gene calls are TRBV6-5 and TRBJ2-7; 9 positions agree with TRBD2. The germline V gene encodes CDR1 MNHEY and CDR2 SVGAGI. The CDR3 is 13 residues long. J lost 6 bases, V lost 2 bases, and 2 bases had no gene match. CDR3 sequence (DNA): TGTGCCAGCAGTTACACGGGACTAGCCGAGCAGTACTTC. Protein product: CASSYTGLAEQYF.

The chain combines TRBV9 with TRBJ2-7; TRBD1 might be the D (5 bases). Germline CDR1 reads SGDLS; CDR2 reads YYNGEE. Trimming removed 4 bases at V and 5 bases at J, with 13 bases between. The CDR3 contains 13 residues. CDR3 DNA sequence: TGTGCCAGCAGCACAGAAGGGGTCGACGAGCAGTACTTC. Amino acid sequence: CASSTEGVDEQYF.

The V and J genes are TRBV5-4 and TRBJ1-6; D unresolved. This CDR3 contains 16 residues. Germline CDR1 and CDR2: SGHNT and YYREEE (reference sequence). CDR3 bases: TGTGCTACCCATGGAGGCACCTCTGCCTATAATTCACCCCTCCACTTT. Its translation: CATHGGTSAYNSPLHF.

The chain is built from TRBV4-1 and TRBJ1-1, with 11 bases that match TRBD1. Germline CDR1 and CDR2: MGHRA and YSYEKL. CDR3 length: 15 residues. The J segment lost 5 bases and the V segment lost 4 bases, leaving 6 bases of the junction unmatched. The CDR3 DNA is TGCGCCAGCAGCCTTGAGGACAGGGGGCGGACTGAAGCTTTCTTT. Encoded protein: CASSLEDRGRTEAFF.

This chain uses TRBV7-8 with TRBJ1-6; TRBD1 agrees at 9 bases. Germline V gene lookup returns CDR1 SGHVS and CDR2 FQNEAQ. Trimming removed 5 bases from V and 9 bases from J; junction bases left unmatched: 11. The CDR3 is made up of 16 amino acids. The CDR3 protein is CASSASTRDRASPLHF. The CDR3 bases are TGTGCCAGCAGCGCATCCACCCGGGACAGGGCTTCACCCCTCCACTTT.

The V and J genes are TRBV11-3 and TRBJ2-1; 7 nucleotides line up with TRBD2. V lost 3 bases to trimming and J lost 6 bases; unmatched junction nucleotides: 5. Germline lookup yields CDR1 SGHNT and CDR2 YENEEA. The CDR3 is 14 amino acids. CDR3 in DNA: TGTGCCAGCAGCTTCGCGGCGGGAGTCAATGAGCAGTTCTTC. Protein: CASSFAAGVNEQFF. Complete variable domain (other parts from reference TRBV11-3 and TRBJ2-1): EAGVVQSPRYKIIEKKQPVAFWCNPISGHNTLYWYLQNLGQGPELLIRYENEEAVDDSQLPKDRFSAERLKGVDSTLKIQPAELGDSAVYLCASSFAAGVNEQFFGPGTRLTVL.

The chain is built from TRBV5-5 and TRBJ2-1, with D unclear. The CDR3 has 17 amino acids. Per germline, CDR1 SGHKS and CDR2 YYEKEE (reference sequence). The ends were cut back, 4 bases at V and 6 bases at J, with 23 bases in the middle. CDR3 DNA sequence: TGTGCCAGCAGCACCCGAGGCAGTTCCTCGGTGATCAATGAGCAGTTCTTC. It yields the protein CASSTRGSSSVINEQFF.

The genes are TRBV6-5 and TRBJ1-1, with TRBD1 matching 9 bases. CDR1 is MNHEY and CDR2 is SVGAGI in the germline V gene. The ends lost 10 bases at V and 5 bases at J; junction bases unmatched: 11. The CDR3 is 14 residues long. CDR3: CATHLRDRATEAFF. The DNA for the CDR3 is TGTGCCACCCACCTCCGGGACAGGGCGACTGAAGCTTTCTTT.

This rearrangement joins TRBV11-2 to TRBJ1-3, with TRBD1 as a possible D gene (5 bases). Germline CDR1 is SGHAT and CDR2 is FQNNGV. There are 16 residues in the CDR3. V was clipped by 5 bases and J by 0 bases, with 14 bases between them. The CDR3 nucleotides are TGTGCCAGCAGCCCCCGGGGACTCTACTCTGGAAACACCATATATTTT. Protein: CASSPRGLYSGNTIYF.

The rearrangement uses TRBV5-1 and TRBJ2-2; D might be TRBD1 (5 bases). Looked up from germline, CDR1 is SGHRS and CDR2 is YFSETQ. The CDR3 has 15 amino acids. V lost 4 bases to trimming and J lost 4 bases, with 14 bases between them. This chain's CDR3 is CASSETTATTGELFF. The CDR3 nucleotides are TGCGCCAGCAGCGAGACGACAGCCACCACCGGGGAGCTGTTTTTT.

This chain joins TRBV18 and TRBJ2-5, with TRBD2 matching over 12 bases. Trimming removed 3 bases from V and 1 base from J; junction bases left unmatched: 6. The CDR3 is 17 amino acids. Germline loops: CDR1 KGHSH, CDR2 LQKENI. The CDR3 reads CASSPERLAGAQETQYF. CDR3 bases: TGTGCCAGCTCACCCGAGAGACTAGCGGGGGCCCAAGAGACCCAGTACTTC.